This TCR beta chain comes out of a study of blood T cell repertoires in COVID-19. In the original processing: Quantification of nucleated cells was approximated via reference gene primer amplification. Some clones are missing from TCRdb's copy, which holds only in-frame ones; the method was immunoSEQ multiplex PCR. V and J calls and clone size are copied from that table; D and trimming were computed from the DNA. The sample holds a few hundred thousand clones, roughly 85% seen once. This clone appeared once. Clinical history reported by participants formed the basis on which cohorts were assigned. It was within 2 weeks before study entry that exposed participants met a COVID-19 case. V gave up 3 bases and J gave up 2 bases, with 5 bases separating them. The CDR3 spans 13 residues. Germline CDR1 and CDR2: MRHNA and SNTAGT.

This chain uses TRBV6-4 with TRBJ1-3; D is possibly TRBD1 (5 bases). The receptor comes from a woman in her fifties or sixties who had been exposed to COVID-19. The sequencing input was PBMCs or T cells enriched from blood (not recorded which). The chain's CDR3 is CASSETAGNTIYF. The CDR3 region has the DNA TGTGCCAGCAGTGAGACAGCTGGAAACACCATATATTTT.